Here is one T cell receptor beta chain with its context. This CDR3 spans 17 amino acids. The sample comes from a study of blood T cell repertoires in COVID-19. Study as a whole: Samples representing acute and convalescent COVID-19 were sourced from the United States, Italy and Spain. T cells, B-cell-depleted T cells, or PBMCs provided the cDNA or gDNA that served as material.

How the authors handled the data: Estimates of nucleated cell counts were drawn from the amplification of reference gene primers. Here immunoSEQ multiplex PCR was the method, and the copy in TCRdb shows in-frame clones only, minus some. That table gives V, J and clone size, and the DNA gave D and trimming. The sample holds 50,000 to 80,000 clones, about four fifths seen once. V gene TRBV21-1 combines with J gene TRBJ1-3; TRBD1 is taken as the D call from the table, unchecked against the DNA. TRBV21-1 is listed as a pseudogene. The source material was peripheral blood. This TCR was sampled from a human donor in a cohort sampled during active COVID-19. The CDR3 DNA reads as TGTGCCAGCAGCACAACTTTAGACAGGGCGGAGGGAAACACCATATATTTT. It yields the protein CASSTTLDRAEGNTIYF.